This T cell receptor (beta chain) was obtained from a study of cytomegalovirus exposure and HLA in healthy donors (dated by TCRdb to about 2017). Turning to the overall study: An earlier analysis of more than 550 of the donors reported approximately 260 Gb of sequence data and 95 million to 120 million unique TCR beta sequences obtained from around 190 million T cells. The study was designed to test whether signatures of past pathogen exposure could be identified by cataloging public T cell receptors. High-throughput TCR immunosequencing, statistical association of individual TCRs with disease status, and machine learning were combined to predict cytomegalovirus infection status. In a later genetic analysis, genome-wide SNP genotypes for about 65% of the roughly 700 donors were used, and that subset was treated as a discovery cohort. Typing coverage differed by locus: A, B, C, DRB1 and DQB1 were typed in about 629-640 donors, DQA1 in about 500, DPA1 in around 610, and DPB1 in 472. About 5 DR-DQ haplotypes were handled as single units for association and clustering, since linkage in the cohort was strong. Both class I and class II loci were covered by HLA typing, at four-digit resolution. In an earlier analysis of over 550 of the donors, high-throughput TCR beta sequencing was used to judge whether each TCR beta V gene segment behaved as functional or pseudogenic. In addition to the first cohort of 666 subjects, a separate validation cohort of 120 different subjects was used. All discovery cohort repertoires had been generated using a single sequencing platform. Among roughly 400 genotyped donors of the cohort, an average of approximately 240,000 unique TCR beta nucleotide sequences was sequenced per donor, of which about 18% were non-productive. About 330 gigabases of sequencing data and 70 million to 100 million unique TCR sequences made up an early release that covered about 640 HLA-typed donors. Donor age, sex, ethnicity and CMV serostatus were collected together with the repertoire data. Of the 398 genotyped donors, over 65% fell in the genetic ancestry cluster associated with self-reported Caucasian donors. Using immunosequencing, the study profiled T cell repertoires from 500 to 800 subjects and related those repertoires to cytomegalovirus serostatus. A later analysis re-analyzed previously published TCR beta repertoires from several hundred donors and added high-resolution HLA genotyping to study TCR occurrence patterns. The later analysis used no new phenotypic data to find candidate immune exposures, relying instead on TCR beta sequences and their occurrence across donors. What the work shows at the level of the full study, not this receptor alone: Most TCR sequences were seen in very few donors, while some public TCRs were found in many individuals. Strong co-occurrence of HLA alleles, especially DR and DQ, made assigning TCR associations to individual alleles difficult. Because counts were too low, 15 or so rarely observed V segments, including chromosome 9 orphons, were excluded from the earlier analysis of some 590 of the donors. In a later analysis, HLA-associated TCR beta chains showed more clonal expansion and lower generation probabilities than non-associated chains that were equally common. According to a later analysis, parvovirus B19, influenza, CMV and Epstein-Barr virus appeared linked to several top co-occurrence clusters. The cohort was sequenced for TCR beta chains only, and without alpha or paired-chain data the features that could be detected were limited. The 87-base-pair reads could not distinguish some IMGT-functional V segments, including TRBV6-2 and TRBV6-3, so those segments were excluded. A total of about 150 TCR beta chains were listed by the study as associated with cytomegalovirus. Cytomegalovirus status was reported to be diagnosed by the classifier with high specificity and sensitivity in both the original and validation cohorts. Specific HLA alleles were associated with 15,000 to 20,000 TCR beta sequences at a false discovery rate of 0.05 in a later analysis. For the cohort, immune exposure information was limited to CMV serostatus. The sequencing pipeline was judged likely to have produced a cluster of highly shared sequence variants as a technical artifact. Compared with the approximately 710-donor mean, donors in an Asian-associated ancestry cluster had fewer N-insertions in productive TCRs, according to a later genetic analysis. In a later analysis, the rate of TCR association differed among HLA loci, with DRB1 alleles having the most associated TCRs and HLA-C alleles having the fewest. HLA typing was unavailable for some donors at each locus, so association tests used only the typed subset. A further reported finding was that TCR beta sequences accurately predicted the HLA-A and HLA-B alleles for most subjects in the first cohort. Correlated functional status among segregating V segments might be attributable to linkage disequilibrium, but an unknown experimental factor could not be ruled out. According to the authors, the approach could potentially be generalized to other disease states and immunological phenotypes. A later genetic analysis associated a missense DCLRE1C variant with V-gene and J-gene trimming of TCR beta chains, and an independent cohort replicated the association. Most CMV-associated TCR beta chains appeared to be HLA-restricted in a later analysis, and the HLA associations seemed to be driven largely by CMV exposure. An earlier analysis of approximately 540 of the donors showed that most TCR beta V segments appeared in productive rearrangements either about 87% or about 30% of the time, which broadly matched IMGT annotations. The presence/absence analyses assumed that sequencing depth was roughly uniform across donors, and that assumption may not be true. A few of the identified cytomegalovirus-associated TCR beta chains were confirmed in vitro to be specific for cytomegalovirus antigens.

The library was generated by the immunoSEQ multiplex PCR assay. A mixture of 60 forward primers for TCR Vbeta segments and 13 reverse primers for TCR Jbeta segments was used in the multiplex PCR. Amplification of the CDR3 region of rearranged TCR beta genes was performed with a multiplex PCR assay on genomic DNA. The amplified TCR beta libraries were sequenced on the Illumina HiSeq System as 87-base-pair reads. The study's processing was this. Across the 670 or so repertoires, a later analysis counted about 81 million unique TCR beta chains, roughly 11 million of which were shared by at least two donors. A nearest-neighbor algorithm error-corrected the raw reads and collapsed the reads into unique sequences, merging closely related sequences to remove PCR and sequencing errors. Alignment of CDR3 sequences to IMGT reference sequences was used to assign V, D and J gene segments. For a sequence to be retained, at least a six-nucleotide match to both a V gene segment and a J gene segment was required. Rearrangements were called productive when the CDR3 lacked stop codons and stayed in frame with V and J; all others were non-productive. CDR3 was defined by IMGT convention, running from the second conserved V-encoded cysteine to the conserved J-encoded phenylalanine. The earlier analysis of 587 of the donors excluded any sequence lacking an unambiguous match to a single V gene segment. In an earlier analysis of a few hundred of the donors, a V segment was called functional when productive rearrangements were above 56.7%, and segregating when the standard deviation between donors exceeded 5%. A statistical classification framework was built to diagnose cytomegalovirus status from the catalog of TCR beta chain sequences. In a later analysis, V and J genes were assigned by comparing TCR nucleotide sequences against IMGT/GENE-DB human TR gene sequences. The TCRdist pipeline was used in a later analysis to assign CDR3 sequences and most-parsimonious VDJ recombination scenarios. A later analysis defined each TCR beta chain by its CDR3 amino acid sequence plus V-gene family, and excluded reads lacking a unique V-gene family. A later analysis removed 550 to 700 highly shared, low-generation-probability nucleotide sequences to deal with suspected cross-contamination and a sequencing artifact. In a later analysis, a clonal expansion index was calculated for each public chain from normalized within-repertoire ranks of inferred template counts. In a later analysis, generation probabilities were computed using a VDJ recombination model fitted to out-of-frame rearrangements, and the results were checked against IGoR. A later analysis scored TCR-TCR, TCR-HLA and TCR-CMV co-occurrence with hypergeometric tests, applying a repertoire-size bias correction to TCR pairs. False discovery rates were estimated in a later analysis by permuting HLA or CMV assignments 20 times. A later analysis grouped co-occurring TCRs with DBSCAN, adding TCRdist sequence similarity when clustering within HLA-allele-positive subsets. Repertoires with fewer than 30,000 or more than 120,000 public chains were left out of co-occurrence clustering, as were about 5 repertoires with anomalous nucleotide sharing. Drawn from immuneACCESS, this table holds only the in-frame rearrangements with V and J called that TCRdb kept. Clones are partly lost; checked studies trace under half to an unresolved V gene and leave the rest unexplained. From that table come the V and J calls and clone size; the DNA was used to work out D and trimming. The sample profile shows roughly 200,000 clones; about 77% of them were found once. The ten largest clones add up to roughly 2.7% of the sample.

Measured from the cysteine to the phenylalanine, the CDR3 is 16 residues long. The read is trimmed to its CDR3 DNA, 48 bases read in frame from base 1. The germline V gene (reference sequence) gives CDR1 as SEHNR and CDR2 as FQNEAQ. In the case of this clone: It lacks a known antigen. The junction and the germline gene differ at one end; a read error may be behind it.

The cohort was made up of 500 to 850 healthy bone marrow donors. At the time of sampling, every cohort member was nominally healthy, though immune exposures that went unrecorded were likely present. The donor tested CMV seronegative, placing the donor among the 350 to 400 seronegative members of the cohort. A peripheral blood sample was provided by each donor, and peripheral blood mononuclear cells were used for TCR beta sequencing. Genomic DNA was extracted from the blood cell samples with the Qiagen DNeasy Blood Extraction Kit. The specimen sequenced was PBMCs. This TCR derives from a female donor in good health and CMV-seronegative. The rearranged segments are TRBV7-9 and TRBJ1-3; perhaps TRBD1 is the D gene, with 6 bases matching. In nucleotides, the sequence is TGTTCCAGCAGCCTAGTTGGGGGGGCCTCTGGAAACACCATATATTTT. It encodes CSSSLVGGASGNTIYF.